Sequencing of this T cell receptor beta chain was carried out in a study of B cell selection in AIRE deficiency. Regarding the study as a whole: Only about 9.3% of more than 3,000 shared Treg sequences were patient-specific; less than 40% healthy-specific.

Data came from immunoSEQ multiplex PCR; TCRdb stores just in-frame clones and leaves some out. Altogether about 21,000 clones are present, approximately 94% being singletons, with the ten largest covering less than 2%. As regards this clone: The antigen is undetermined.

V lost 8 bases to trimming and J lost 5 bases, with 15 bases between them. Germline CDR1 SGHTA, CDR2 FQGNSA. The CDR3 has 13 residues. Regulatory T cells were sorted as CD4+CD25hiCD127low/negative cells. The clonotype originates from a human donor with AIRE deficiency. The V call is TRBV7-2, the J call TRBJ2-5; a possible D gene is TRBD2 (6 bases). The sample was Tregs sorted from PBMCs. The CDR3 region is CASGAGRQETQYF. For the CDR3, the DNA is TGTGCCAGCGGGGCGGGAAGACAGGAGACCCAGTACTTC.